This T cell receptor beta chain originates from a study of T cell responses to AZD1222 COVID-19 vaccine (dated by TCRdb to about 2021). With respect to the entire study: AZD1222 recipients with second doses at about 4 weeks or about 12 weeks were pooled, because spike-specific TCR depth and breadth did not differ between schedules. TCR sequencing was performed for roughly 250 trial participants, of whom around 200 were given two doses of AZD1222 and around 25 were given two doses of MenACWY control vaccine. Enrollment into the trials was organized by age into subgroups of 18-55, 56-69 and 70-plus years, and those subgroups contained roughly 150, 30 and 60 TCR-sequenced participants, respectively.

Counted from cysteine to phenylalanine, this CDR3 has 13 amino acids. Here the CDR3 DNA is all that survives: 39 bases in frame from base 1. CDR1 LNHDA and CDR2 SQIVND are derived from the germline V gene (reference sequence). V is pared back by 6 bases and J by 1 base, with 9 bases lying between the germline termini. Taken with the paper, the label for time point translates to: baseline before first vaccination. The vaccinee samples were drawn from two UK trials, COV001 and COV002, one of which was a single-blind randomized controlled phase 2/3 trial testing AZD1222 (ChAdOx1 nCoV-19) in healthy adults. For TCRbeta chain sequencing, PBMC samples from trial participants were taken at day 0 and at day 28 after the second dose. The paper's findings and limits, for the study overall: Conclusions about previously exposed vaccinees are limited, since just a handful of AZD1222 recipients were seropositive for SARS-CoV-2 at baseline. Because no day 14 peak-response samples were available, the repertoires could be characterized only after the peak T cell response. CD4 TCRs associated with the vaccine covered the entire spike protein, and the dominant responses were in regions 160-218 and 743-854. The 56-69-year group was small, and its depth increase did not reach significance, likely because of low power. Participants were mostly white British and included more females than males, and it was suggested by the authors that clonal diversity may have been underestimated. After two AZD1222 doses, both the breadth and the depth of spike-specific TCRs were significantly higher than at day 0 and than in MenACWY recipients. Nearly half of unique spike-specific TCRs reportedly recognized epitopes outside regions mutated in the B.1.351 and B.1.1.7 variants.

In regard to this clone: Its antigen is unknown. Base-call qualities are not available, and no considerably larger clone is one nucleotide away.

The CDR3 regions of human TCRbeta chains were subjected to immunosequencing. In the original analysis: Repertoire TCRs were matched against a reference library of SARS-CoV-2-specific TCRs generated with the MIRA antigen-specificity platform. Breadth was defined as the fraction of unique TCRs that were SARS-CoV-2-associated, and depth was defined as the fraction of total T cells that were SARS-CoV-2-associated. Using the MIRA data, each spike-specific TCR was mapped to the spike region that the TCR reacts to and placed in a CD4 or CD8 class. Log10-transformed breadth and depth values were compared by one-way ANOVA with Sidak's multiple comparisons tests. The table comes from immuneACCESS by way of TCRdb, which keeps in-frame sequences with V and J called. Part of the clones is missing from these tables; in studies checked, under half for an unresolved V gene and the rest for unknown reasons. Clone size and the V and J calls come from that table; the DNA yielded D and trimming. The sample table holds about 96,000 clones, of which 89% were seen once. About 1.5% of the sample is taken by the ten largest.

The clonotype originates from an adult in good health. Source: peripheral blood, taken on day 0 of AZD1222 vaccination. The receptor chain draws on TRBV19 and TRBJ1-1; perhaps TRBD1 is the D gene, with 5 bases matching. CDR3 sequence: CASRPGGNTEAFF. The DNA reads TGTGCCAGTAGACCGGGGGGGAACACTGAAGCTTTCTTT.